This T cell receptor (beta chain) was identified in a study of blood T cell repertoires in COVID-19. Original processing notes: From reference gene primer amplification, estimates of nucleated cell counts were derived. This table comes from immunoSEQ multiplex PCR, and its TCRdb copy is limited to in-frame clones, with some not included. V and J calls and clone size are as listed in that table; D and trimming were resolved from the DNA. The sample contains approximately 220,000 clones, 80% to 90% of which appear only once. This receptor was taken from a woman aged 50 to 60 who had been exposed to COVID-19. The sequenced material came from PBMCs or T cells enriched from blood (not recorded which).

CDR3 sequence (DNA): TGTGCCAGTAGTGATACAGGGGTCGGCGGGGAGCTGTTTTTT. It translates to CASSDTGVGGELFF. V gene TRBV19 combines with J gene TRBJ2-2; 7 bases align to TRBD1. Per the germline V gene, CDR1 is LNHDA and CDR2 is SQIVND (reference sequence). The CDR3 totals 14 residues. With V trimmed by 5 bases and J by 7 bases, 7 bases remained unmatched.